The TCR beta chain under discussion was sequenced for a study of control samples from healthy donors and cancer patients (TCRdb year 2020). The library was generated by the immunoSEQ multiplex PCR assay. The immuneACCESS repertoire file appears here via TCRdb, limited to in-frame rearrangements. These files lack a portion of the clones; in checked studies, under half of the deficit traces to unresolved V genes, and the cause of the others is not known. For this sample the table gives 70,000 to 95,000 clones, of which approximately 91% were detected only once. 0.92% of the sample is taken by the ten largest. Sequences SGHNT (CDR1) and YYREEE (CDR2) are obtained from the germline V gene (reference sequence). The CDR3, from cysteine to phenylalanine, totals 15 residues. The only DNA kept is the CDR3, 45 bases in frame from the first base. To note about this clone: What antigen it recognizes has not been identified. At one end, the junction sequence differs from germline, possibly due to a read error. This sample includes further DNA sequences coding for the same CDR3.

Specimen: blood. The sequence was obtained from a woman in her twenties or thirties in good health. The chain is encoded by TRBV5-4 joined to TRBJ1-5; TRBD1 is perhaps the D gene, given 5 matching bases. The CDR3 sequence is CASSLQGSSNQPQHF. At the DNA level, the sequence is TGTGCCAGTAGCTTGCAGGGTTCGAGCAATCAGCCCCAGCATTTT. With the portions outside the CDR3 filled from the reference TRBV5-4 and TRBJ1-5 genes, the complete variable region becomes ETGVTQSPTHLIKTRGQQVTLRCSSQSGHNTVSWYQQALGQGPQFIFQYYREEENGRGNFPPRFSGLQFPNYSSELNVNALELDDSALYLCASSLQGSSNQPQHFGDGTRLSIL.